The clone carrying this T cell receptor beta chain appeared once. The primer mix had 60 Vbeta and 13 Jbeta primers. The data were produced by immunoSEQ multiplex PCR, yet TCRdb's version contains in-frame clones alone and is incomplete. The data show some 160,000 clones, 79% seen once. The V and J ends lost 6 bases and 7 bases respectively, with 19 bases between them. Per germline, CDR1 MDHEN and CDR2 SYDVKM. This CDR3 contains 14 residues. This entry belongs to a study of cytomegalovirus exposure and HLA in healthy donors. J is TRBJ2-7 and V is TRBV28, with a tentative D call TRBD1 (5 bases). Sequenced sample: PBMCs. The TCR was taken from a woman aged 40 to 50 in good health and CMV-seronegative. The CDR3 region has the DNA TGTGCCAGCAGCCCCTTTCCCCCCCCAGGGGAGCAGTACTTC. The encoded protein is CASSPFPPPGEQYF.